This T cell receptor beta chain was identified during a study of control samples from healthy donors and cancer patients. The length of the CDR3 is 14 residues. Trimming pared 6 bases from V and 1 base from J, leaving 12 bases between. CDR1 is LNHDA, CDR2 SQIVND, per germline (reference sequence). The method was immunoSEQ multiplex PCR; TCRdb's version includes in-frame clones alone and lacks a portion of them. The sample carries about 40,000 clones, 80% to 95% recorded once. The TCR comes from a woman between 50 and 59 years old in good health. Sequencing was done on a sample of blood. V usage is TRBV19 and J usage is TRBJ1-1; a weak D match, TRBD1 (6 bases). The CDR3 DNA is TGTGCCAGTAGCCCCAGGGGTTCGAACACTGAAGCTTTCTTT. Translated, it gives CASSPRGSNTEAFF.